This T cell receptor beta chain originates from a study of PD-1 blockade in classical Hodgkin lymphoma. Findings and limits, study-wide: Prior to therapy, complete responders displayed diversity much like that of newly diagnosed patients. Patients excluded were those beginning nivolumab under 1 year after ASCT. The study reported lower baseline TCR diversity in newly diagnosed patients than in healthy donors.

This clone was detected once. What it binds is not known. Other DNA variants within this sample encode the same CDR3. This table comes from immunoSEQ multiplex PCR, and its TCRdb copy is limited to in-frame clones, with some not included. Of over 85,000 clones listed, roughly 81% are singletons. There was relapse after autologous stem cell transplantation in every patient, and there was variation in brentuximab vedotin exposure. The specimen was peripheral blood mononuclear cells (PBMCs), collected before the second cycle of nivolumab. The TCR was taken from a human donor with classical Hodgkin lymphoma.

The CDR3 loop reads CASSLRRGGETQYF. CDR3 in DNA: TGTGCCAGCAGCTTACGGAGAGGAGGGGAGACCCAGTACTTC. V is TRBV11-1 and J is TRBJ2-5; D possibly corresponds to TRBD2 (6 bases). CDR3 length: 14 amino acids. V lost 2 bases, J lost 5 bases, and 12 bases lay in between. CDR1 is SGHAT, CDR2 FQDESV, per germline (reference sequence).